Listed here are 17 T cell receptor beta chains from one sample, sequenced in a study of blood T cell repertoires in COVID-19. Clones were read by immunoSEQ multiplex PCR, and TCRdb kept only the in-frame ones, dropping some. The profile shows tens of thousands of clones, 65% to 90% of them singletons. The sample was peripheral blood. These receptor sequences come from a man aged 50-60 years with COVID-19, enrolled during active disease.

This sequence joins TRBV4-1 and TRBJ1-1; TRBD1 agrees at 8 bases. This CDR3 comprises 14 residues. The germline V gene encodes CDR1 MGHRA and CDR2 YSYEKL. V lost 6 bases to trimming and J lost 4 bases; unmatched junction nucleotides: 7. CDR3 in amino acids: CASRDRADVTEAFF. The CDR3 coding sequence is TGCGCCAGCAGGGACAGGGCGGACGTCACTGAAGCTTTCTTT.

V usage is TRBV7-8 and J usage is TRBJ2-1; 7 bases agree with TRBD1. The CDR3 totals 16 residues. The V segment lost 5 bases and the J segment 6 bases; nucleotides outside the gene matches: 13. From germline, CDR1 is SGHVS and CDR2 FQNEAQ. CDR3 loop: CASSLLATGRSNEQFF. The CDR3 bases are TGTGCCAGCAGCCTACTTGCGACAGGGCGATCCAATGAGCAGTTCTTC.

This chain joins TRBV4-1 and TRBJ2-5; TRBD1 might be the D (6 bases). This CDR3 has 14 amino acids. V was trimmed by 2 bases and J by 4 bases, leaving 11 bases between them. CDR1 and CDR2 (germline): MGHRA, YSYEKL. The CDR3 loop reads CASSQLRGLETQYF. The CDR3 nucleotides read TGCGCCAGCAGCCAACTCAGGGGTTTAGAGACCCAGTACTTC.

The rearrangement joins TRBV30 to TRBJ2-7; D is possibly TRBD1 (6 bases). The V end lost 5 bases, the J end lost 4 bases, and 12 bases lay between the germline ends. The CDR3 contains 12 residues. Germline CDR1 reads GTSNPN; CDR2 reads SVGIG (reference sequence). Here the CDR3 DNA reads TGTGCCTGGGCTACAGGGTTTTACGAGCAGTACTTC. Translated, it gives CAWATGFYEQYF.

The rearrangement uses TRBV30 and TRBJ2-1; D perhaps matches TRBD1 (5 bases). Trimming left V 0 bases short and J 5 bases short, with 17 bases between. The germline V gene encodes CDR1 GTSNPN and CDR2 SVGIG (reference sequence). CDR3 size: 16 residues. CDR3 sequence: CAWSVGVAPTDNEQFF. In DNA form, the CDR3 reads TGTGCCTGGAGTGTAGGGGTAGCTCCGACAGACAATGAGCAGTTCTTC.

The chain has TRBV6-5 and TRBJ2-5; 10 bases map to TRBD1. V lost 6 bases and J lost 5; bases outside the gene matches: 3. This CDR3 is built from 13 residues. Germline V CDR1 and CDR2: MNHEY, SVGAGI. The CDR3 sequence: CASRGQGRETQYF. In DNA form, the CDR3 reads TGTGCCAGCAGGGGACAGGGGAGGGAGACCCAGTACTTC.

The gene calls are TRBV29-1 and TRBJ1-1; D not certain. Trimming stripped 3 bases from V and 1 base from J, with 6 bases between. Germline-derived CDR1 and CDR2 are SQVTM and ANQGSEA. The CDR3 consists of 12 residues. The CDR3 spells CSVDEPNTEAFF. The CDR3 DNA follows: TGCAGCGTTGATGAGCCGAACACTGAAGCTTTCTTT.

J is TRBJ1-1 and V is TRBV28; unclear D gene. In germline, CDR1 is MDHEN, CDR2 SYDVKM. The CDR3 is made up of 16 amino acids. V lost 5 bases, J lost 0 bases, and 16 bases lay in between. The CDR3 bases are TGTGCCAGCAGTCCCCCGGGTTTTCAGATGAACACTGAAGCTTTCTTT. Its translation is CASSPPGFQMNTEAFF.

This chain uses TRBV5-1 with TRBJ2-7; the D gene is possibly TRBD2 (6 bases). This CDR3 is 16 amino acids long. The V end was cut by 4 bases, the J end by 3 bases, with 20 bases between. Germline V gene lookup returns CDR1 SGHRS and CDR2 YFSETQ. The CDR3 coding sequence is TGCGCCAGCAGCCCGGCGGCGGCAGGCGGGATCTACGAGCAGTACTTC. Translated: CASSPAAAGGIYEQYF.

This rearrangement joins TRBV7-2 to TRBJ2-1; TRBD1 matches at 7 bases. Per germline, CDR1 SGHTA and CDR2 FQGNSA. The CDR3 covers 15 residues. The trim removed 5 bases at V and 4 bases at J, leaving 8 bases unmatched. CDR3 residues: CASSPDRLLYNEQFF. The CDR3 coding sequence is TGTGCCAGCAGCCCGGACAGGCTACTATACAATGAGCAGTTCTTC.

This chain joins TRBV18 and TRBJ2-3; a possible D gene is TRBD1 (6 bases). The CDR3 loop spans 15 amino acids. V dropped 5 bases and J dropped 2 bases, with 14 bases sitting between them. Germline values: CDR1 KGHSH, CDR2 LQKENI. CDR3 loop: CASSKTTGNTDTQYF. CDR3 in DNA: TGTGCCAGCTCAAAAACCACAGGGAACACAGATACGCAGTATTTT.

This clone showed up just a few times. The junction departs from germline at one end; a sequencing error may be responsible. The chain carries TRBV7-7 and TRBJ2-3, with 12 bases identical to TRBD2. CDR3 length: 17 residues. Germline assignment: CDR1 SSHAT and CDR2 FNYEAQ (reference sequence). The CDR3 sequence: CASSRGLAGLGSDTQYF. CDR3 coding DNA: TGTGCTAGCAGTCGCGGACTAGCGGGATTGGGGTCAGATACGCAGTATTTT.

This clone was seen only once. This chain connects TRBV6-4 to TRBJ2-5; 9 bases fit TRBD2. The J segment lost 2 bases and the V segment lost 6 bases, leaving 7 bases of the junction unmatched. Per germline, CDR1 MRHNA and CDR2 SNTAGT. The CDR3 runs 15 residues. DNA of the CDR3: TGTGCCAGCAGGATGACTAGCGGCCCACAAGAGACCCAGTACTTC. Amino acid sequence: CASRMTSGPQETQYF.

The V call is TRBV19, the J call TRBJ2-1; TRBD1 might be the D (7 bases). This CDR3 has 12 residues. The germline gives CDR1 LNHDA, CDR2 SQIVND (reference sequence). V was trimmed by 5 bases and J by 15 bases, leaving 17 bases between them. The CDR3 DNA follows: TGTGCCAGTAGTGACTACAGGGGAGGTCGGTTCTTC. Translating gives CASSDYRGGRFF. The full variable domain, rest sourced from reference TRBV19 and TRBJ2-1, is DGGITQSPKYLFRKEGQNVTLSCEQNLNHDAMYWYRQDPGQGLRLIYYSQIVNDFQKGDIAEGYSVSREKKESFPLTVTSAQKNPTAFYLCASSDYRGGRFFGPGTRLTVL.

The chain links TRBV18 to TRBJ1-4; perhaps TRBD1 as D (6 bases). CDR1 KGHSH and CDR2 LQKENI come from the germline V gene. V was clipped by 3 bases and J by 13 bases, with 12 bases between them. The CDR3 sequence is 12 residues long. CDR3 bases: TGTGCCAGCTCACCCGCCGGGACACTACTGTTTTTT. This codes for CASSPAGTLLFF.

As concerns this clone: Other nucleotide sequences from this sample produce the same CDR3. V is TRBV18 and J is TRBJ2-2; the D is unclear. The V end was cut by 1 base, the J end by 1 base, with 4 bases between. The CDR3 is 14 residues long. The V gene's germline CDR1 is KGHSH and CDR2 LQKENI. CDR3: CASSPRQNTGELFF. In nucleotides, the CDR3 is TGTGCCAGCTCACCACGACAGAACACCGGGGAGCTGTTTTTT. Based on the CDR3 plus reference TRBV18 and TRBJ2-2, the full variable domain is NAGVMQNPRHLVRRRGQEARLRCSPMKGHSHVYWYRQLPEEGLKFMVYLQKENIIDESGMPKERFSAEFPKEGPSILRIQQVVRGDSAAYFCASSPRQNTGELFFGEGSRLTVL.

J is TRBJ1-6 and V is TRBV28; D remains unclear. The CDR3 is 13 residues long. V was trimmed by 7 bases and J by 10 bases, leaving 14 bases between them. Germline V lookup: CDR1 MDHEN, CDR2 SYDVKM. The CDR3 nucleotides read TGTGCCAGCATTGAGGGATCATGGTCACCCCTCCACTTT. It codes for CASIEGSWSPLHF.